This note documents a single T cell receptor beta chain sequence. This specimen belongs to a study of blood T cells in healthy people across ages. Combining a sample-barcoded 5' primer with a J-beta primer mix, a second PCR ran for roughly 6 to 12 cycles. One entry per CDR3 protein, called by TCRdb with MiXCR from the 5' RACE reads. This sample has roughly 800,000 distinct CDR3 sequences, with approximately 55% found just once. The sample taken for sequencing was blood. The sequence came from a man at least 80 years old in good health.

The DNA of the CDR3 is TGTGCCAGCAGTTCCCCGGGACTAGCGGGAGGCAACACAGATACGCAGTATTTT. Amino acid sequence: CASSSPGLAGGNTDTQYF. This chain joins TRBV27 and TRBJ2-3; 15 bases are a match to TRBD2. The ends lost 4 bases at V and 2 bases at J; junction bases unmatched: 7. CDR3 length: 18 residues. Germline CDR1 is MNHEY and CDR2 is SMNVEV (reference sequence).